A single T cell receptor beta chain is shown here with its context. A clone one base away is much larger, so this may be a read error. CDR3 size: 15 residues. Per the germline V gene, CDR1 is ENHRY and CDR2 is SYGVKD. The source of the sample is a study of identical twins. TCRdb recomputed calls from the 5' RACE reads with MiXCR, one row per CDR3 protein. The sample holds 1,800,000 or so distinct CDR3 sequences, around 33% seen once. Sequencing was done on a sample of cord blood. The rearrangement joins TRBV10-3 to TRBJ2-1, with TRBD2 as a possible D gene (5 bases). The DNA end is a closer match to TRBJ2-7, so the J assignment may be wrong. The source of this sequence is a newborn girl in good health. The CDR3 region is CAISDGLSSYNEQYF. DNA of the CDR3: TGTGCCATCAGTGACGGACTGAGCTCCTACAATGAGCAGTACTTC.